The 16 T cell receptor beta chains reported below all come from one sample, sequenced in a study of blood T cell repertoires in COVID-19. Data came from immunoSEQ multiplex PCR; TCRdb stores just in-frame clones and leaves some out. The sample lists 130,000 to 150,000 clones, 88% occurring once. Specimen: peripheral blood. These receptors were collected from an older man with acute or convalescent COVID-19.

This sequence joins TRBV5-1 and TRBJ2-3, with D perhaps TRBD2 (6 bases). The CDR3 has 13 residues. V shed 5 bases and J shed 1 base, with 8 bases lying between them. From germline, CDR1 is SGHRS and CDR2 YFSETQ. This chain's CDR3 is CASSRLGTDTQYF. The DNA for the CDR3 is TGCGCCAGCAGTCGACTAGGCACAGATACGCAGTATTTT.

This clone was seen only once. This chain joins TRBV7-6 and TRBJ2-3, with 8 bases aligning to TRBD2. The CDR3 has 16 amino acids. V gave up 3 bases and J gave up 3 bases; unmatched junction bases: 8. Germline CDR1 reads SGHVS; CDR2 reads FNYEAQ. The DNA of the CDR3 is TGTGCCAGCAGCTTTGGTACGGGAGGGAGGACAGATACGCAGTATTTT. This codes for CASSFGTGGRTDTQYF.

The chain has TRBV4-1 and TRBJ1-5; 8 bases map to TRBD1. V trimming: 3 bases; J trimming: 1 base; junction bases outside the gene matches: 5. The CDR3 is made up of 16 amino acids. Germline CDR1 is MGHRA and CDR2 is YSYEKL. The CDR3 DNA is TGCGCCAGCAGCCAGAACAGGGGGTGGAGCAATCAGCCCCAGCATTTT. This codes for CASSQNRGWSNQPQHF.

The rearrangement uses TRBV6-5 and TRBJ1-4, with TRBD1 matching 9 bases. Germline V gives CDR1 MNHEY, CDR2 SVGAGI. V was pared by 5 bases and J by 10 bases, with 8 bases of the junction left unmatched. The CDR3 runs to 14 residues. The CDR3, as DNA: TGTGCCAGCAGTCCCAGGGGACAGGGAAGAAAACTGTTTTTT. Protein product: CASSPRGQGRKLFF.

The rearrangement joins TRBV30 to TRBJ2-1, with 7 bases aligning to TRBD2. The V segment lost 7 bases and the J segment 6 bases; nucleotides outside the gene matches: 12. Germline loops: CDR1 GTSNPN, CDR2 SVGIG (reference sequence). The CDR3 covers 14 residues. CDR3 region: CAYDSGLRVNEQFF. The CDR3 DNA sequence: TGTGCCTATGATAGCGGGCTGCGGGTCAATGAGCAGTTCTTC.

The V call is TRBV6-2 or TRBV6-3, the J call TRBJ2-3; 9 bases match TRBD2. Germline V gene lookup returns CDR1 MNHEY and CDR2 SVGEGT. The trim removed 5 bases at V and 8 bases at J, leaving 11 bases unmatched. The CDR3 consists of 15 residues. CDR3 in amino acids: CASSKAGGARGTQYF. CDR3 sequence (DNA): TGTGCCAGCAGTAAAGCGGGGGGCGCCCGCGGTACGCAGTATTTT.

V and J are TRBV9 and TRBJ2-7; TRBD1 matches 10 bases. Per germline, CDR1 SGDLS and CDR2 YYNGEE. The V gene end was trimmed by 3 bases and the J gene end by 6 bases; junction bases not matched to a gene: 3. This CDR3 region has 13 residues. This chain's CDR3 is CASSADRGREQYF. DNA for the CDR3: TGTGCCAGCAGCGCCGACAGGGGGCGCGAGCAGTACTTC.

The chain employs TRBV5-1 and TRBJ1-1, with 9 bases that match TRBD1. The CDR3 totals 14 residues. V shed 0 bases and J 7 bases; nucleotides not matched to a gene: 4. Per germline, CDR1 SGHRS and CDR2 YFSETQ. The CDR3 DNA is TGCGCCAGCAGCTTGGACAGGGGGCGGAATGAAGCTTTCTTT. Translation gives CASSLDRGRNEAFF.

The rearrangement links TRBV10-3 to TRBJ1-5, with D perhaps matching TRBD1 (5 bases). V was cut by 0 bases and J by 3 bases, with 9 bases left in between. Germline V gives CDR1 ENHRY, CDR2 SYGVKD. CDR3 length: 15 amino acids. CDR3 region: CAISESDSFNQPQHF. The CDR3 DNA reads TGTGCCATCAGTGAGTCAGACAGTTTCAATCAGCCCCAGCATTTT.

The J gene is TRBJ1-5, the V gene TRBV11-2, with D unclear. Trimming shortened V by 5 bases and J by 4 bases, and 9 bases separated the two germline ends. CDR3 size: 13 residues. CDR1 is SGHAT, CDR2 FQNNGV, per germline. The CDR3 DNA reads as TGTGCCAGCAGCCCCGAGGGTAATCAGCCCCAGCATTTT. It is translated as CASSPEGNQPQHF.

This clone was recorded only once. V gene TRBV3-1 (or the pseudogene TRBV3-2) combines with J gene TRBJ2-5; 9 nucleotides agree with TRBD1. The CDR3 loop spans 13 amino acids. Trimming took 6 bases from V and 4 from J; bases not matched to a gene: 3. Germline CDR1 LGHDT, CDR2 YNNKEL (reference sequence). The CDR3 coding sequence is TGTGCCAGCAGGGGGACAGGGAGAGAGACCCAGTACTTC. It translates to CASRGTGRETQYF.

About this clone itself: Additional DNA sequences in this sample encode the identical CDR3. This rearrangement joins TRBV27 to TRBJ1-1; no firm D call. V gave up 0 bases and J gave up 5 bases, with 10 bases separating them. CDR1 is MNHEY, CDR2 SMNVEV, per germline (reference sequence). The CDR3 extends over 14 amino acids. The CDR3 here is CASSLSRVRTEAFF. The CDR3 DNA reads TGTGCCAGCAGTTTATCCCGGGTACGTACTGAAGCTTTCTTT.

V is TRBV9 and J is TRBJ2-3; the match to TRBD2 covers 7 bases. The CDR3 is made up of 15 amino acids. CDR1 is SGDLS, CDR2 YYNGEE, per germline. V dropped 4 bases and J dropped 3; count of bases not matched to a gene: 8. The CDR3 loop is CASSPRGRETDTQYF. CDR3 in DNA: TGTGCCAGCAGCCCCCGTGGGCGGGAGACAGATACGCAGTATTTT.

This rearrangement joins TRBV6-5 to TRBJ2-7, with D tentatively TRBD1 (5 bases). The CDR3 runs to 12 residues. V was pared by 10 bases and J by 4 bases, with 14 bases between. Germline V gene lookup returns CDR1 MNHEY and CDR2 SVGAGI. The CDR3 loop is CATRPQGYEQYF. As DNA, the CDR3 is TGTGCCACCCGACCTCAGGGTTACGAGCAGTACTTC.

This chain joins TRBV2 and TRBJ1-6; 9 bases fit TRBD1. Germline V lookup: CDR1 SNHLY, CDR2 FYNNEI. This CDR3 has 15 amino acids. V trimming: 4 bases; J trimming: 5 bases; junction bases outside the gene matches: 3. Here the CDR3 reads CASSGRTGDNSPLHF. CDR3 nucleotide sequence: TGTGCCAGCAGTGGGAGGACAGGGGATAATTCACCCCTCCACTTT.

For the CDR3, the DNA is TGTGCCAGCAGCTTAGGAATAGTCTCTGGAAACACCATATATTTT. Translated: CASSLGIVSGNTIYF. The chain couples TRBV7-9 to TRBJ1-3; D remains ambiguous. Trimming cost V 1 base and J 0 bases, with 7 bases left between them. Germline CDR1 is SEHNR and CDR2 is FQNEAQ (reference sequence). This CDR3 has 15 amino acids.